This TCR beta chain was identified during a study of blood T cell repertoires in COVID-19. TCRdb's copy holds only in-frame clones and misses some; the assay was immunoSEQ multiplex PCR. The top ten hold 1.2% of the sample, which has 350,000 to 400,000 clones, 88% seen once. Germline V gene sequence: CDR1 SGDLS, CDR2 YYNGEE. The CDR3 spans 13 residues. Trimming took off 4 bases at V and 6 bases at J, with 12 bases between the two ends. This chain links TRBV9 with TRBJ2-3; the D is unclear. The receptor's source is a woman under 30 who had recovered from COVID-19. Input material: PBMCs or T cells enriched from blood (not recorded which). CDR3 sequence: CASSRRGGDTQYF. DNA of the CDR3: TGTGCCAGCAGCCGTAGAGGTGGGGATACGCAGTATTTT.